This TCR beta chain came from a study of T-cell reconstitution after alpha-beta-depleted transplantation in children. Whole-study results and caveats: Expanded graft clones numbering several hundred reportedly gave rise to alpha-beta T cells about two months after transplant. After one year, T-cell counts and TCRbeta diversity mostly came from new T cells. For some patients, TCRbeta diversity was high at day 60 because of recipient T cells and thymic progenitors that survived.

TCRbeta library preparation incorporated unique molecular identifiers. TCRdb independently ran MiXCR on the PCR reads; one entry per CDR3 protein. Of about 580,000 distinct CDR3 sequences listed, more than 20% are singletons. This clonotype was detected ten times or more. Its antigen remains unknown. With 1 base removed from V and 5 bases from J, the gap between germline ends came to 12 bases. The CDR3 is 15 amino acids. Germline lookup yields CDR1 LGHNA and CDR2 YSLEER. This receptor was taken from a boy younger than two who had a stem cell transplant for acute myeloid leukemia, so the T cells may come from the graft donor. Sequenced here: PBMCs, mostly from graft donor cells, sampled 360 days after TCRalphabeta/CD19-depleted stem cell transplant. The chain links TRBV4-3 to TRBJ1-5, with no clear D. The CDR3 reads CASSQVMREDQPQHF. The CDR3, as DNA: TGCGCCAGCAGCCAAGTAATGCGGGAGGATCAGCCCCAGCATTTT.